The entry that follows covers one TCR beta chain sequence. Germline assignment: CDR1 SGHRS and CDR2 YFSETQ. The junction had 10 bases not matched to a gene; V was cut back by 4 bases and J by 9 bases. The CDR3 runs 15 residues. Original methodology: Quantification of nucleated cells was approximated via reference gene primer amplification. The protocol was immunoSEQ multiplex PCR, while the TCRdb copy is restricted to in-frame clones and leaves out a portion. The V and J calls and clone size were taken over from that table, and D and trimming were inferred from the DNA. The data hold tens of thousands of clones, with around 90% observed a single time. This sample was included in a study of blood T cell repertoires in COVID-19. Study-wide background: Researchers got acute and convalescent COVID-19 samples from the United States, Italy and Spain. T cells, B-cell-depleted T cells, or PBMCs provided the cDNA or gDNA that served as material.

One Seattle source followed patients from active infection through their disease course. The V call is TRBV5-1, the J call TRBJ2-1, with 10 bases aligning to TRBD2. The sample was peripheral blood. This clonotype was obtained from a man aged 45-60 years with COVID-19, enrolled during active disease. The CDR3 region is CASSRAGGPGGEQFF. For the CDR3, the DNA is TGCGCCAGCAGCCGAGCGGGAGGGCCTGGGGGTGAGCAGTTCTTC. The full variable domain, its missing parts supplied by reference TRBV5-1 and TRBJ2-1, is KAGVTQTPRYLIKTRGQQVTLSCSPISGHRSVSWYQQTPGQGLQFLFEYFSETQRNKGNFPGRFSGRQFSNSRSEMNVSTLELGDSALYLCASSRAGGPGGEQFFGPGTRLTVL.